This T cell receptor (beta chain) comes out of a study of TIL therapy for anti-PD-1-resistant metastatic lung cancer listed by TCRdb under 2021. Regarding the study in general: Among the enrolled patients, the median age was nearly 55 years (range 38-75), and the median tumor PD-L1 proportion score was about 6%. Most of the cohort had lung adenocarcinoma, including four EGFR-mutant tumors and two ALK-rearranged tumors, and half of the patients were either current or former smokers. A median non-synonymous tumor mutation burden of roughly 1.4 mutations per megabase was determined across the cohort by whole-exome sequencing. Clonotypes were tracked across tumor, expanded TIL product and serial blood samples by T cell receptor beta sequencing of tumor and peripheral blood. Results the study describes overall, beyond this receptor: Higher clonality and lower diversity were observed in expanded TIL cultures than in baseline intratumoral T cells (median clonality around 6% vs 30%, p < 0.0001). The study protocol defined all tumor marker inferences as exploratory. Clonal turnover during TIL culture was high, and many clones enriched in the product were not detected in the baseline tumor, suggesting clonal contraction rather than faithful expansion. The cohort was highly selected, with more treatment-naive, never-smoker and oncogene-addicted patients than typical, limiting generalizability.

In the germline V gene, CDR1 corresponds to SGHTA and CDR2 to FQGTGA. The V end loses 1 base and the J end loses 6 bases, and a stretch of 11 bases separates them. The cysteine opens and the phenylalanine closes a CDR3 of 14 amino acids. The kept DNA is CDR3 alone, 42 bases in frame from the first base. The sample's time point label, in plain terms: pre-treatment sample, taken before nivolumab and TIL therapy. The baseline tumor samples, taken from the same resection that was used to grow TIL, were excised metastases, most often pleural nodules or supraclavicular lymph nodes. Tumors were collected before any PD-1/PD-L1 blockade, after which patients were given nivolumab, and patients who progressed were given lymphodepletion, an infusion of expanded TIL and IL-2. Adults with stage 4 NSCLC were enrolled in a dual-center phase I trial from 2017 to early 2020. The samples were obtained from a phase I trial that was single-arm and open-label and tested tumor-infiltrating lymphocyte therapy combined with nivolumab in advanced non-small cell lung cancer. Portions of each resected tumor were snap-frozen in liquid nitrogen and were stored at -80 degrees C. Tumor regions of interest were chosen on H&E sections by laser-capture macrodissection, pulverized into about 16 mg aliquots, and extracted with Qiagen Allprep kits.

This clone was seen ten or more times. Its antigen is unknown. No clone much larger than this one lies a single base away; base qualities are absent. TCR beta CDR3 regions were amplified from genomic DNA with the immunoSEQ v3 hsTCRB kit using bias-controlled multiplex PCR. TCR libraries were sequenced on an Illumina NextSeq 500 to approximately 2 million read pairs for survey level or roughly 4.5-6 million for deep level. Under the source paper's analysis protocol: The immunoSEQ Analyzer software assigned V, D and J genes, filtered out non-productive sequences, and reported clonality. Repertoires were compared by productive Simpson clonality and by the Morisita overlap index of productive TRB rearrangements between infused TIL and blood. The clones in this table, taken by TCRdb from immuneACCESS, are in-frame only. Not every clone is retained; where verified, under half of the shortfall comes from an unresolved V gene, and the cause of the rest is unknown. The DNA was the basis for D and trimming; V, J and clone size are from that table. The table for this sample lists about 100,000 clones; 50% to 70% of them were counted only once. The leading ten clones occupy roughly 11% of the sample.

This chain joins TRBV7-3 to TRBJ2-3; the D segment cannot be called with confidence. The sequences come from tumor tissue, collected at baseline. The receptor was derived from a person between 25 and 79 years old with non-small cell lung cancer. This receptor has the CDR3 CASSLNGLPDTQYF. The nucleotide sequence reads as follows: TGTGCCAGCAGCTTAAATGGCCTTCCGGATACGCAGTATTTT.